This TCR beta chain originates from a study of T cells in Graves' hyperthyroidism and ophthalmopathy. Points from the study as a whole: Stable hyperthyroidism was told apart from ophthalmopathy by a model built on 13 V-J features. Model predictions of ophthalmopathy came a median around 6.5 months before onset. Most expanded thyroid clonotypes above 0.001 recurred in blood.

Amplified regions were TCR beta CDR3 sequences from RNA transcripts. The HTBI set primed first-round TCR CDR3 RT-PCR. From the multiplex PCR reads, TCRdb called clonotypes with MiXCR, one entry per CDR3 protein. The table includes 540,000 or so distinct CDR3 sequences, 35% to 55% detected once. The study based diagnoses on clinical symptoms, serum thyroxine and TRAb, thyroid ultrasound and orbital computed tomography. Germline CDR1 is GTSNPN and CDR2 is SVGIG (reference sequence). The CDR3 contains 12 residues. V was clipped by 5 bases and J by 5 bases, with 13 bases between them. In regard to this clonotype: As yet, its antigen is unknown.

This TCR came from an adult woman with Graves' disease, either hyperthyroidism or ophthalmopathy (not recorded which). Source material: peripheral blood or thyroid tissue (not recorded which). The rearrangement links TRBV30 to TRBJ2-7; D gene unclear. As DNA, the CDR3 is TGTGCCTGGGGCCCCAGGTGGGACGAGCAGTACTTC. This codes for CAWGPRWDEQYF.